This note documents a single TCR beta chain sequence. Antigen unknown. Individual cDNA molecules received unique molecular identifiers during library preparation. A single record per CDR3 protein comes from TCRdb applying MiXCR to the 5' RACE reads. The table has around 53,000 distinct CDR3 sequences, about an eighth seen once. The V end lost 6 bases, the J end lost 3 bases, and 6 bases lay between the germline ends. The CDR3 runs to 11 residues. The data belong to a study of early T cells in non-severe SARS-CoV-2 infection. In the study overall: Sequencing used unsorted whole-blood bulk RNA, so chains lack pairing. Study findings and constraints: Lookups in VDJdb leaned toward anti-spike CD8 responses and missed private and CD4 specificities.

Sequencing was done on a sample of whole blood. The TCR sequence derives from an adult who was a healthcare worker with PCR-confirmed SARS-CoV-2 infection or an uninfected control (not recorded which). The rearrangement uses TRBV12-3 or TRBV12-4 and TRBJ2-7; D is unclear. This chain's CDR3 is CASRSYYEQYF. The CDR3 DNA is TGTGCCAGCAGATCCTACTACGAGCAGTACTTC.